What follows are 13 T cell receptor beta chains derived from one specimen sequenced in a study of blood T cells in healthy people across ages. Using a J-beta primer mix together with a sample-barcoded 5' primer, a second PCR was run for roughly 6 to 11 cycles. TCRdb independently ran MiXCR on the 5' RACE reads; one entry per CDR3 protein. The table lists 1.5 million or so distinct CDR3 sequences, 35% to 45% of them singletons. Source material: blood. Receptors were obtained from a woman aged 18 to 35 in good health.

The rearrangement uses TRBV12-5 and TRBJ2-1; D not resolved. Per the germline V gene, CDR1 is LGHNT and CDR2 is FRNRAP. CDR3 size: 17 residues. V lost 4 bases and J lost 0, with 16 bases in between. CDR3 DNA sequence: TGTGCTAGTGGTTCCCAAACGACGGCGGACTCCTACAATGAGCAGTTCTTC. As protein: CASGSQTTADSYNEQFF. The variable domain in full, with the rest retrieved from reference TRBV12-5 and TRBJ2-1, is DARVTQTPRHKVTEMGQEVTMRCQPILGHNTVFWYRQTMMQGLELLAYFRNRAPLDDSGMPKDRFSAEMPDATLATLKIQPSEPRDSAVYFCASGSQTTADSYNEQFFGPGTRLTVL.

The rearrangement uses TRBV10-3 and TRBJ2-7, with D maybe TRBD1 (6 bases). This CDR3 contains 13 residues. The V gene lost 1 base and the J gene lost 6 bases, with 10 bases spanning the gap. Per germline, CDR1 ENHRY and CDR2 SYGVKD. As DNA, the CDR3 is TGTGCCATCAGTGAGTTAAGAGGGGGCGAGCAGTACTTC. Encoded protein: CAISELRGGEQYF.

J is TRBJ2-1 and V is TRBV7-9; D not resolved. Germline-derived CDR1 and CDR2 are SEHNR and FQNEAQ (reference sequence). This CDR3 region has 15 residues. Trimming shortened V by 0 bases and J by 3 bases, and 9 bases separated the two germline ends. The CDR3, as DNA: TGTGCCAGCAGCTTAGCCGACGCTCTCTACAATGAGCAGTTCTTC. This sequence encodes CASSLADALYNEQFF.

This clonotype was counted between two and nine times. V is TRBV30 and J is TRBJ2-2; 9 bases match TRBD1. Germline-derived CDR1 and CDR2 are GTSNPN and SVGIG (reference sequence). After removal of 0 bases from V and 4 bases from J, the junction contained 3 bases not matched to a gene. This CDR3 is built from 15 residues. CDR3 in DNA: TGTGCCTGGAGTGTACGGGACAGGGTCACCGGGGAGCTGTTTTTT. It specifies CAWSVRDRVTGELFF.

This clonotype was observed a few times. The CDR3, as DNA: TGCGCCAGCAGTGCGGGAGATTGGGCAGATACGCAGTATTTT. This encodes CASSAGDWADTQYF. V usage is TRBV5-1 and J usage is TRBJ2-3, with 7 positions matching TRBD2. The V gene's germline CDR1 is SGHRS and CDR2 YFSETQ. The CDR3 contains 14 residues. J gave up 4 bases and V 5 bases, and 7 bases lay outside the gene matches.

This chain links TRBV6-6 with TRBJ1-1; tentatively, D is TRBD1 (5 bases). Germline-derived CDR1 and CDR2 are MNHNY and SVGAGI (reference sequence). The ends were cut back, 2 bases at V and 1 base at J, with 11 bases in the middle. The CDR3 contains 15 residues. The CDR3 DNA is TGTGCCAGCAGTTACGTACGGGGACCGAACACTGAAGCTTTCTTT. Its protein is CASSYVRGPNTEAFF.

V and J are TRBV20-1 and TRBJ2-3; 8 nucleotides agree with TRBD2. J was trimmed by 5 bases and V by 7 bases; bases with no gene match: 11. CDR3 length: 14 residues. Germline CDR1 DFQATT, CDR2 SNEGSKA (reference sequence). The CDR3 sequence is CSGRTSWRGDTQYF. In nucleotides, the CDR3 is TGCAGTGGGAGGACTAGCTGGAGGGGAGATACGCAGTATTTT.

Remarks on this clonotype: Compared with germline, one end of the junction differs, possibly owing to a read error. The V call is TRBV7-2, the J call TRBJ2-5, with 7 bases identical to TRBD2. The CDR3 sequence is 13 residues long. Germline CDR1 is SGHTA and CDR2 is FQGNSA. Written as DNA, the CDR3 is TGTGCCAGCAGCCTAGCCGAAGGGACTAAGCAGTACTTC. Its protein is CASSLAEGTKQYF.

The CDR3 loop reads CASSSMTGFGYEQYF. For the CDR3, the DNA is TGTGCCAGCAGCTCCATGACAGGGTTCGGCTACGAGCAGTACTTC. The rearrangement joins TRBV7-2 to TRBJ2-7, with TRBD1 matching 7 bases. The CDR3 spans 15 residues. Looked up from germline, CDR1 is SGHTA and CDR2 is FQGNSA. V lost 4 bases, J lost 3 bases, and 9 bases stayed unmatched.

V usage is TRBV20-1 and J usage is TRBJ2-1; D tentatively reads TRBD1 or TRBD2 (5 bases each). This CDR3 contains 14 residues. Trimming removed 6 bases from V and 3 bases from J, with 15 bases in between. CDR1 and CDR2 (germline): DFQATT, SNEGSKA (reference sequence). The CDR3 here is CSAIARDVYNEQFF. CDR3 DNA sequence: TGCAGTGCCATCGCACGGGACGTCTACAATGAGCAGTTCTTC.

The CDR3 coding sequence is TGCGCCAGCAGGGTCCCAGGGGGTTACAATGAGCAGTTCTTC. Translating it yields CASRVPGGYNEQFF. V gene TRBV5-1 combines with J gene TRBJ2-1, with 7 bases aligning to TRBD1. In germline, CDR1 is SGHRS, CDR2 YFSETQ. V lost 5 bases to trimming and J lost 4 bases; unmatched junction nucleotides: 6. CDR3 size: 14 residues.

The genes are TRBV20-1 and TRBJ1-5, with D perhaps matching TRBD1 (6 bases). V dropped 0 bases and J dropped 4 bases, with 13 bases sitting between them. This CDR3 spans 15 amino acids. The germline V gene has CDR1 DFQATT and CDR2 SNEGSKA (reference sequence). The CDR3 DNA sequence: TGCAGTGCTAGAGACCCCGGGGGGCCAAATCAGCCCCAGCATTTT. Translated: CSARDPGGPNQPQHF.

This sequence joins TRBV12-3 or TRBV12-4 and TRBJ1-4; 10 bases are a match to TRBD1. V lost 6 bases and J lost 3; bases outside the gene matches: 4. This CDR3 region has 15 residues. The CDR3 sequence: CASSRTGGSNEKLFF. The CDR3, as DNA: TGTGCCAGCAGCCGGACAGGGGGGTCTAATGAAAAACTGTTTTTT.